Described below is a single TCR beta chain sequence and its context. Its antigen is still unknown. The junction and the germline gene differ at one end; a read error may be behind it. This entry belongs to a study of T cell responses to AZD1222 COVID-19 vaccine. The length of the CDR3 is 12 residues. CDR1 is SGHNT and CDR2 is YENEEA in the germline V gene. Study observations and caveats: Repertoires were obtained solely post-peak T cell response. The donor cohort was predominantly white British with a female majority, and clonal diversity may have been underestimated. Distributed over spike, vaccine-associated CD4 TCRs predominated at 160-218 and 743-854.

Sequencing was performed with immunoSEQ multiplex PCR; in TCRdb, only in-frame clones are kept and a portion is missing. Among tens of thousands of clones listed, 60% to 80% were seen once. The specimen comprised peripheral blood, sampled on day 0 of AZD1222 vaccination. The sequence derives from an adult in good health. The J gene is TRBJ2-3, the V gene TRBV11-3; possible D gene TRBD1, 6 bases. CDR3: CASSYPGHGPIF. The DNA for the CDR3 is TGTGCCAGCAGCTACCCGGGACATGGACCAATTTTT.